Each of the 20 T cell receptor beta chains below was sequenced from the same sample in a study of PD-1 blockade in classical Hodgkin lymphoma. The assay was immunoSEQ multiplex PCR, and TCRdb's table has in-frame clones only and misses some. The sample contains about 40,000 clones, around 70% of which appear only once. Every patient had relapsed following autologous stem cell transplantation, and cohorts differed in brentuximab vedotin exposure. The sequenced sample was peripheral blood mononuclear cells (PBMCs), obtained before the second cycle of nivolumab. All receptors come from a human donor with classical Hodgkin lymphoma.

The chain combines TRBV11-2 with TRBJ2-7; 11 bases fit TRBD1. CDR3 length equals 15 residues. The J segment lost 3 bases and the V segment lost 5 bases, leaving 6 bases of the junction unmatched. Germline V CDR1 and CDR2: SGHAT, FQNNGV. This CDR3 is CASSQGTGGFYEQYF. DNA of the CDR3: TGTGCCAGCAGCCAAGGGACAGGGGGTTTCTACGAGCAGTACTTC.

This clone was counted many times. V and J are TRBV10-3 and TRBJ1-5, with D perhaps TRBD1 (6 bases). The CDR3 loop spans 13 amino acids. V was clipped by 8 bases and J by 5 bases, with 13 bases between them. Germline V gene lookup returns CDR1 ENHRY and CDR2 SYGVKD. The CDR3 protein is CAISGVGDQPQHF. As DNA, the CDR3 is TGTGCCATCTCAGGGGTTGGAGATCAGCCCCAGCATTTT.

In its sample, this clone was seen a few times. The chain combines TRBV30 with TRBJ1-5; D is possibly TRBD1 (5 bases). The CDR3 length is 12 residues. Germline CDR1 reads GTSNPN; CDR2 reads SVGIG (reference sequence). Trimming took 4 bases from V and 11 from J, leaving 15 bases between them. The CDR3 DNA is TGTGCCTGGAACCTCGGGGGGGGGTCCCAGCATTTT. Translated: CAWNLGGGSQHF.

Relative to its sample, this clone is medium-sized. Germline is not matched at one junction end, which may reflect a read error. The CDR3 DNA reads TGTGCCACCAGCAGAGATTTGGTGGTGAAGACTGAAGCTTTCTTT. As protein: CATSRDLVVKTEAFF. The chain recombines TRBV15 with TRBJ1-1; D gene unclear. The CDR3 length is 15 residues. In germline, CDR1 is LNHNV, CDR2 YYDKDF (reference sequence).

This rearrangement joins TRBV28 to TRBJ2-7, with 10 bases aligning to TRBD1. Trimming at V came to 6 bases and at J to 1 base, leaving 18 bases not matched to a gene. There are 19 residues in the CDR3. Germline V gives CDR1 MDHEN, CDR2 SYDVKM. CDR3: CASSVPGTGDPLLSYEQYF. CDR3 bases: TGTGCCAGCAGCGTCCCCGGGACAGGGGACCCCTTGCTATCCTACGAGCAGTACTTC.

The chain has TRBV30 and TRBJ1-2, with D tentatively TRBD1 (6 bases). The CDR3 runs to 13 residues. Germline V gene sequence: CDR1 GTSNPN, CDR2 SVGIG (reference sequence). Trimming took 2 bases from V and 7 from J, leaving 14 bases between them. The CDR3 region has the DNA TGTGCCTGGAGTCCGTCGGGGGGGGCTGGCTACACCTTC. It encodes CAWSPSGGAGYTF.

This clone has a handful of counts. The same CDR3 arises from other DNA sequences in this sample as well. The chain carries TRBV11-1 and TRBJ2-1, with a possible D match to TRBD1 (5 bases). Germline assignment: CDR1 SGHAT and CDR2 FQDESV (reference sequence). Trimming cost V 1 base and J 0 bases, with 7 bases left between them. This CDR3 spans 15 amino acids. The CDR3 loop reads CASSLGDSSYNEQFF. The DNA for the CDR3 is TGTGCCAGCAGCTTAGGAGACAGCTCCTACAATGAGCAGTTCTTC. Looking up the rest from reference TRBV11-1 and TRBJ2-1 gives the full variable domain: EAEVAQSPRYKITEKSQAVAFWCDPISGHATLYWYRQILGQGPELLVQFQDESVVDDSQLPKDRFSAERLKGVDSTLKIQPAELGDSAMYLCASSLGDSSYNEQFFGPGTRLTVL.

This clone came up once. The CDR3 is CASSPDWGAPEAFF. CDR3 nucleotide sequence: TGTGCCAGCAGCCCCGACTGGGGGGCCCCTGAAGCTTTCTTT. This chain connects TRBV7-2 to TRBJ1-1; a weak D match, TRBD1 (6 bases). The CDR3 is 14 residues long. The germline gives CDR1 SGHTA, CDR2 FQGNSA. Trimming removed 5 bases from V and 6 bases from J, with 16 bases in between. The variable domain in full, with the rest retrieved from reference TRBV7-2 and TRBJ1-1, is GAGVSQSPSNKVTEKGKDVELRCDPISGHTALYWYRQSLGQGLEFLIYFQGNSAPDKSGLPSDRFSAERTGGSVSTLTIQRTQQEDSAVYLCASSPDWGAPEAFFGQGTRLTVV.

The chain employs TRBV11-2 and TRBJ2-5; D not resolved. CDR1 is SGHAT, CDR2 FQNNGV, per germline. V was trimmed by 2 bases and J by 5 bases, leaving 9 bases between them. CDR3 length: 13 residues. Here the CDR3 DNA reads TGTGCCAGCAGCTTATCCGGAAGGGAGACCCAGTACTTC. Residues: CASSLSGRETQYF.

The rearrangement uses TRBV5-1 and TRBJ1-1, with 7 bases lining up with TRBD1. The V and J ends lost 5 bases and 5 bases, in that order; junction bases with no gene match: 6. Germline CDR1 and CDR2: SGHRS and YFSETQ. This CDR3 spans 13 amino acids. The CDR3 bases are TGCGCCAGCAGTTTTCAGGGGGGGACTGAAGCTTTCTTT. Encoded protein: CASSFQGGTEAFF.

The gene calls are TRBV28 and TRBJ1-1, with 7 positions matching TRBD1. This CDR3 contains 14 residues. Germline V gene sequence: CDR1 MDHEN, CDR2 SYDVKM. V shed 6 bases, J shed 0 bases, and the junction held 4 bases outside the gene matches. CDR3 nucleotide sequence: TGTGCCAGCAGACGGACAGGTATGAACACTGAAGCTTTCTTT. Protein: CASRRTGMNTEAFF.

The chain recombines TRBV7-9 with TRBJ2-1, with TRBD2 identical over 13 bases. The CDR3 spans 15 residues. Germline CDR1 is SEHNR and CDR2 is FQNEAQ (reference sequence). V lost 5 bases to trimming and J lost 4 bases; unmatched junction nucleotides: 2. As DNA, the CDR3 is TGTGCCAGCAGCAAGGGACTAGCGGGATACAATGAGCAGTTCTTC. As protein: CASSKGLAGYNEQFF.

This clone has just a few counts. V usage is TRBV28 and J usage is TRBJ2-5, with 10 bases identical to TRBD2. With V trimmed by 5 bases and J by 5 bases, 20 bases remained unmatched. In germline, CDR1 is MDHEN, CDR2 SYDVKM. The CDR3 totals 19 residues. The CDR3: CASSNYWSGRARGVETQYF. CDR3 coding DNA: TGTGCCAGCAGTAATTATTGGAGCGGGAGGGCCCGGGGTGTCGAGACCCAGTACTTC.

This chain connects TRBV5-6 to TRBJ2-7, with D hard to call. In germline, CDR1 is SGHDT, CDR2 YYEEEE. The CDR3 contains 17 residues. V was pared by 0 bases and J by 3 bases, with 19 bases between. The CDR3: CASSLVGSGFISYEQYF. For the CDR3, the DNA is TGTGCCAGCAGCTTGGTGGGTTCGGGCTTTATTAGCTACGAGCAGTACTTC.

This rearrangement joins TRBV7-3 to TRBJ2-3; D is unresolved. Germline CDR1 SGHTA, CDR2 FQGTGA. V gave up 0 bases and J gave up 6 bases, with 10 bases separating them. The CDR3 sequence is 14 residues long. The CDR3 region has the DNA TGTGCCAGCAGCTTAACTGGGCCTGGGGATACGCAGTATTTT. Amino acids: CASSLTGPGDTQYF.

The rearrangement joins TRBV7-2 to TRBJ1-2; D unclear. Germline lookup yields CDR1 SGHTA and CDR2 FQGNSA. The V and J ends lost 0 bases and 4 bases respectively, with 3 bases between them. CDR3 length: 12 amino acids. The CDR3 region has the DNA TGTGCCAGCAGCTTAGCAAGCTATGGCTACACCTTC. The encoded protein is CASSLASYGYTF.

The sample holds a few counts of this clone. V usage is TRBV7-9 and J usage is TRBJ2-2; D possibly corresponds to TRBD1 (6 bases). Germline V gene lookup returns CDR1 SEHNR and CDR2 FQNEAQ (reference sequence). The CDR3 contains 17 residues. Trimming took off 5 bases at V and 1 base at J, with 17 bases between the two ends. The CDR3 DNA is TGTGCCAGCAGCCCAAATTCGGGCAGGGGGAACACCGGGGAGCTGTTTTTT. This sequence encodes CASSPNSGRGNTGELFF. Combining the CDR3 with reference TRBV7-9 and TRBJ2-2 gives the whole variable domain DTGVSQNPRHKITKRGQNVTFRCDPISEHNRLYWYRQTLGQGPEFLTYFQNEAQLEKSRLLSDRFSAERPKGSFSTLEIQRTEQGDSAMYLCASSPNSGRGNTGELFFGEGSRLTVL.

The chain joins TRBV7-3 to TRBJ2-7; TRBD2 matches 7 bases. Unmatched junction bases numbered 2, after V lost 3 bases and J lost 0 bases. The germline CDR1 and CDR2 sequences are SGHTA and FQGTGA. The CDR3 sequence is 14 residues long. This chain's CDR3 is CASSFSGSSYEQYF. Here the CDR3 DNA reads TGTGCCAGCAGCTTTAGCGGGTCCTCCTACGAGCAGTACTTC.

The genes are TRBV28 and TRBJ1-4; D gene ambiguous. CDR1 is MDHEN, CDR2 SYDVKM, per germline. With 6 bases removed from V and 0 bases from J, the gap between germline ends came to 14 bases. The CDR3 is 16 residues long. CDR3 bases: TGTGCCAGCAGCCAAACCCGCCAGACAACTAATGAAAAACTGTTTTTT. This gives the protein CASSQTRQTTNEKLFF. Based on the CDR3 plus reference TRBV28 and TRBJ1-4, the full variable domain is DVKVTQSSRYLVKRTGEKVFLECVQDMDHENMFWYRQDPGLGLRLIYFSYDVKMKEKGDIPEGYSVSREKKERFSLILESASTNQTSMYLCASSQTRQTTNEKLFFGSGTQLSVL.

This clone occurred once. This chain connects TRBV5-3 to TRBJ2-3, with D hard to call. TRBV5-3 is an ORF, with its function uncertain. The CDR3 length is 15 residues. V was shortened by 4 bases and J by 1 base, with 13 bases between the two germline ends. This CDR3 is CARSQEPPGTDTQYF. The CDR3 bases are TGTGCCAGAAGCCAGGAACCACCGGGCACAGATACGCAGTATTTT.